The TCR beta chain under discussion was sequenced for a study of T-cell memory formation after mild COVID-19. In its sample, this clonotype was seen many times. Its antigen is still unknown. V shed 1 base and J 3 bases; nucleotides not matched to a gene: 7. Germline assignment: CDR1 DFQATT and CDR2 SNEGSKA (reference sequence). The CDR3 loop spans 15 amino acids. Whole-study results and caveats: The study detected some responding clones in pre-infection memory, suggesting cross-reactive memory joined. Whereas later expanders leaned CD4+, clones contracting day 15 to 85 showed a balanced CD4/CD8 makeup. Mainly CM and EM harbored the contracting CD4+ clones; mainly EMRA harbored the CD8+ ones.

UMIs and sample barcodes were carried by the TCR alpha and TCR beta cDNA libraries that 5'RACE produced using constant-segment primers. TCRdb re-called the 5' RACE reads with MiXCR, one entry per CDR3 protein. The repertoire holds about 540,000 distinct CDR3 sequences, with about a fifth as singletons. Sequences were obtained from PBMCs or a T cell subset sorted from them (not recorded which). This receptor was obtained from an adult woman who had mild COVID-19 (a few samples of this study predate the infection). Cell type and time point are not known. This chain connects TRBV20-1 to TRBJ2-7; 9 bases are shared with TRBD1. CDR3 loop: CSARAETGGFYEQYF. CDR3 nucleotide sequence: TGCAGTGCTAGAGCGGAAACAGGGGGCTTCTACGAGCAGTACTTC.